The present TCR beta chain was sequenced within a study of blood T cell repertoires in COVID-19. Original methodology: Amplification from reference gene primers served as the basis for estimated nucleated cell counts. Produced via immunoSEQ multiplex PCR; TCRdb's table is partial and in-frame only. Clonal size and the V and J genes are those of that table, whereas D and trimming came from the DNA. The sample includes 140,000 to 150,000 clones, around 80% seen only once; the top ten take 10% to 13%. Material for sequencing was peripheral blood. The clonotype comes from a man in his fifties or sixties with active or convalescent COVID-19.

In DNA form, the CDR3 reads TGTGCCAGTGGAAGACAGGGTTTGGATTCACCCCTCCACTTT. Translated: CASGRQGLDSPLHF. The J gene is TRBJ1-6, the V gene TRBV19; 7 nucleotides align to TRBD1. Germline V gene sequence: CDR1 LNHDA, CDR2 SQIVND (reference sequence). This CDR3 is built from 14 residues. The J segment lost 8 bases and the V segment lost 8 bases, leaving 9 bases of the junction unmatched.